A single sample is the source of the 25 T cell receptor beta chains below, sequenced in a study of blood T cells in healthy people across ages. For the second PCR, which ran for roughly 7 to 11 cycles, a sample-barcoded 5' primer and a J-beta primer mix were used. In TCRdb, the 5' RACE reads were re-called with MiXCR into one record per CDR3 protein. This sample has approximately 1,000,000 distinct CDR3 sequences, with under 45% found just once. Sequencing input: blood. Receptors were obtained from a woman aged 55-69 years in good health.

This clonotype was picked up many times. DNA of the CDR3: TGCAGCGCGGCGACGGATACCTACTATGGCTACACCTTC. Protein product: CSAATDTYYGYTF. J is TRBJ1-2 and V is TRBV29-1; D not certain. This CDR3 region has 13 residues. V was shortened by 7 bases and J by 3 bases, with 15 bases between the two germline ends. Germline assignment: CDR1 SQVTM and CDR2 ANQGSEA.

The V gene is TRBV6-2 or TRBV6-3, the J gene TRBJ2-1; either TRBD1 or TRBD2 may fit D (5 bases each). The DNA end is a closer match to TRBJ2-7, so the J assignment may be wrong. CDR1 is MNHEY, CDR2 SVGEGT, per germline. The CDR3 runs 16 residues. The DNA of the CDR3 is TGTGCCAGCGGGGGTTTTGGCGCCCGCTCCTACAATGAGCAGTACTTC. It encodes CASGGFGARSYNEQYF.

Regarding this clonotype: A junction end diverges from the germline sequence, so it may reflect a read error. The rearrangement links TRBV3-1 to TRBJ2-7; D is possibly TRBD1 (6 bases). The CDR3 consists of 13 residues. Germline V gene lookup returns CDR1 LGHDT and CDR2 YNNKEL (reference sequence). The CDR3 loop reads CASSQSLGGEQYF. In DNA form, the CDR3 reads TGTGCTAGCAGCCAAAGTCTAGGGGGTGAGCAGTACTTC.

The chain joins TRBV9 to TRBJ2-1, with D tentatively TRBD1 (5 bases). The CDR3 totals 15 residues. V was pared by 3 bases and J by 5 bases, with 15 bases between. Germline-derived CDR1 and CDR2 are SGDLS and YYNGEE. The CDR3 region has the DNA TGTGCCAGCAGCGCAGACGACAGATCGGACAATGAGCAGTTCTTC. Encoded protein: CASSADDRSDNEQFF.

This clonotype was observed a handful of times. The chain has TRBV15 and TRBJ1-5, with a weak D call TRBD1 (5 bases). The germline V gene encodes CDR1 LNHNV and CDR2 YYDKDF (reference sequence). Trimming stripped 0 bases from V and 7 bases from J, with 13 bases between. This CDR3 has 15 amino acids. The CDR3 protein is CATSRERDRRQPQHF. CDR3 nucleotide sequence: TGTGCCACCAGCAGAGAACGGGACCGCCGGCAGCCCCAGCATTTT.

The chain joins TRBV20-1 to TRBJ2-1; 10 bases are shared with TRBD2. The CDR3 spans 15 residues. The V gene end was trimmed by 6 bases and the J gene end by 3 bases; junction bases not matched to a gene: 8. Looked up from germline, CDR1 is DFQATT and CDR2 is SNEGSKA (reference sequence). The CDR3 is CSAEKLAGFYNEQFF. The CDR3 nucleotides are TGCAGTGCAGAAAAACTAGCGGGATTCTACAATGAGCAGTTCTTC.

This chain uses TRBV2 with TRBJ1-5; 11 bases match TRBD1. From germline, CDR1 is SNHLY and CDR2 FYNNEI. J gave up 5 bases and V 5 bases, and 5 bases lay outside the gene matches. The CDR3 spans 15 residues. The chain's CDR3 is CASSSGTGGYQPQHF. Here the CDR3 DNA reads TGTGCCAGCAGTTCCGGGACAGGGGGGTATCAGCCCCAGCATTTT.

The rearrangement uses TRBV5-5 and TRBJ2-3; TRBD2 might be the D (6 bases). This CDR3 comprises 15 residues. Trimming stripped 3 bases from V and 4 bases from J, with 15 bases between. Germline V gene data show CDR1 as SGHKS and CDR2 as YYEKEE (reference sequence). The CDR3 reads CASSWSLAPPDTQYF. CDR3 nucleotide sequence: TGTGCCAGCAGCTGGTCCCTAGCGCCCCCAGATACGCAGTATTTT.

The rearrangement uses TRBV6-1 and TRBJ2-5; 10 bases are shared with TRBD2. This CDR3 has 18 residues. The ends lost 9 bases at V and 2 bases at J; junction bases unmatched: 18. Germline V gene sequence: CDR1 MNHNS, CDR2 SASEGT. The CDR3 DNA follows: TGTGCCAGTTTGGGCAGGGGGTTTTCTAGCGGGAGACAAGAGACCCAGTACTTC. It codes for CASLGRGFSSGRQETQYF.

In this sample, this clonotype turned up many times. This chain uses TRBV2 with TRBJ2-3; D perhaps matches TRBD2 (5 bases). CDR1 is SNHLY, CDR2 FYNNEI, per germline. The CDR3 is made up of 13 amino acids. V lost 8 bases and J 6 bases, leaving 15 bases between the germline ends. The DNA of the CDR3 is TGTGCCAGCCTCGACGGGGTCAGCGATACGCAGTATTTT. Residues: CASLDGVSDTQYF.

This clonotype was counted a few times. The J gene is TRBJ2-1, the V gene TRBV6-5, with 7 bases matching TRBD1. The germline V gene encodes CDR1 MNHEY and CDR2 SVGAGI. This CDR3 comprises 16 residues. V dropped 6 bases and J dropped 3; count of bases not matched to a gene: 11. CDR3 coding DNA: TGTGCCAGCAGCCTCCGGGACAGCGCTCTCTACAATGAGCAGTTCTTC. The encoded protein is CASSLRDSALYNEQFF.

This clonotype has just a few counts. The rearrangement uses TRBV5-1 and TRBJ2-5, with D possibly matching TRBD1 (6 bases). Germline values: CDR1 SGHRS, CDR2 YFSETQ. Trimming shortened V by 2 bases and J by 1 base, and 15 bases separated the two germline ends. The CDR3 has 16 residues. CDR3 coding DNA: TGCGCCAGCAGCTTATCAGGGGATTATGGCCAAGAGACCCAGTACTTC. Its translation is CASSLSGDYGQETQYF. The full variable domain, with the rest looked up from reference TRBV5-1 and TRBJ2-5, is KAGVTQTPRYLIKTRGQQVTLSCSPISGHRSVSWYQQTPGQGLQFLFEYFSETQRNKGNFPGRFSGRQFSNSRSEMNVSTLELGDSALYLCASSLSGDYGQETQYFGPGTRLLVL.

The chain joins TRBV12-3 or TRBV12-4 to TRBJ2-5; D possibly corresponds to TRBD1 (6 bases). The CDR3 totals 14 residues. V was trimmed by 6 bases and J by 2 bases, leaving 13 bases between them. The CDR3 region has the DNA TGTGCCAGCAGGTTCCCTGGACAGCAAGAGACCCAGTACTTC. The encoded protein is CASRFPGQQETQYF.

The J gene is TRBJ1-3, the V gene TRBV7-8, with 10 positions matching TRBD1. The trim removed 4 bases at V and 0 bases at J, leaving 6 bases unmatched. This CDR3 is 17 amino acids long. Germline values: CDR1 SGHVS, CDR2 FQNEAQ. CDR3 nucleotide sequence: TGTGCCAGCAGCTCTGGGACAGGGGCTACCTCTGGAAACACCATATATTTT. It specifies CASSSGTGATSGNTIYF. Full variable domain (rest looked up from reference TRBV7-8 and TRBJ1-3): GAGVSQSPRYKVAKRGQDVALRCDPISGHVSLFWYQQALGQGPEFLTYFQNEAQLDKSGLPSDRFFAERPEGSVSTLKIQRTQQEDSAVYLCASSSGTGATSGNTIYFGEGSWLTVV.

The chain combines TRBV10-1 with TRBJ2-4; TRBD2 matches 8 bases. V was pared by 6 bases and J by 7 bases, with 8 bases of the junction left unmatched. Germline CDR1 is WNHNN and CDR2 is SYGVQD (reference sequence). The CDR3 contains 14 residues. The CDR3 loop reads CASSQSTSGNIQYF. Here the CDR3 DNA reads TGCGCCAGCAGCCAATCTACTAGCGGTAACATTCAGTACTTC.

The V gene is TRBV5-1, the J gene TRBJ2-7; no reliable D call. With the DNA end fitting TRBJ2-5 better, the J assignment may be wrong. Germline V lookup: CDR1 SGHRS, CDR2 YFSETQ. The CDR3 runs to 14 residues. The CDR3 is CASSLRNDPWTQYF. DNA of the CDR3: TGCGCCAGCAGCTTAAGAAACGACCCCTGGACCCAGTACTTC.

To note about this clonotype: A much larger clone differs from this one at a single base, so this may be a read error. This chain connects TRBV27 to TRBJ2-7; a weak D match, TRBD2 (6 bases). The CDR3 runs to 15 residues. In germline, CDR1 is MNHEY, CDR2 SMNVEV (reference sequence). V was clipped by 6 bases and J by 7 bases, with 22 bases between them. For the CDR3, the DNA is TGTGCCAGCAGCTCAGGAGGGAGCTCCTACAATGAGCAGTACTTC. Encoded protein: CASSSGGSSYNEQYF.

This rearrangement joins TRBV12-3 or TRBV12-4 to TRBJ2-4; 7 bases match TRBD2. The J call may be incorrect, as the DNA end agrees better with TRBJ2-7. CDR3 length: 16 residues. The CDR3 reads CASSPTSAQIPYEQYF. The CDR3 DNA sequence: TGTGCCAGCAGCCCCACTAGCGCGCAAATTCCCTACGAGCAGTACTTC.

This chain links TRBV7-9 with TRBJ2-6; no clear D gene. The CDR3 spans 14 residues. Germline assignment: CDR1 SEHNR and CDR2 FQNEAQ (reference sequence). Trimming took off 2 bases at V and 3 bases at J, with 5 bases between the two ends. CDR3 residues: CASSLTIGANVLTF. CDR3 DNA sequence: TGTGCCAGCAGCTTAACAATTGGGGCCAACGTCCTGACTTTC.

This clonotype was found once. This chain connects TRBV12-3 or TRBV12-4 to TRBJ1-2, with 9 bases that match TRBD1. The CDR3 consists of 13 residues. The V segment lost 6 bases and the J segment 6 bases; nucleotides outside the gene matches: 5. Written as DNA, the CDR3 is TGTGCCAGCAGATACAGGGGGCGGAATGGCTACACCTTC. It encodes CASRYRGRNGYTF.

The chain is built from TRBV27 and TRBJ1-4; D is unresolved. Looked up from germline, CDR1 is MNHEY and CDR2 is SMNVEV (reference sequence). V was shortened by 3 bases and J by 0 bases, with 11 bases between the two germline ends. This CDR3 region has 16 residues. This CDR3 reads CASSFGGIPTNEKLFF. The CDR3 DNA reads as TGTGCCAGCAGTTTTGGAGGCATACCAACTAATGAAAAACTGTTTTTT.

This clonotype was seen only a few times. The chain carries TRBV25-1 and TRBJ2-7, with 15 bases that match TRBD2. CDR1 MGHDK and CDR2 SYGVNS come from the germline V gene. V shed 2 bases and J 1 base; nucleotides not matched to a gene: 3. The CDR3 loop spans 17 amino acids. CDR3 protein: CASSEPGLAGGSYEQYF. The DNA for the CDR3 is TGTGCCAGCAGTGAACCTGGACTAGCGGGAGGGTCCTACGAGCAGTACTTC.

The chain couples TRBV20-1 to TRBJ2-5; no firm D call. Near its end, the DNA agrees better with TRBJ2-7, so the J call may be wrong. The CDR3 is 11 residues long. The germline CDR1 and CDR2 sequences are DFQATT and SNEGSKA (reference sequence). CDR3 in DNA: TGCAGTGCTAGGAGTAGGGACGAGCAGTACTTC. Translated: CSARSRDEQYF.

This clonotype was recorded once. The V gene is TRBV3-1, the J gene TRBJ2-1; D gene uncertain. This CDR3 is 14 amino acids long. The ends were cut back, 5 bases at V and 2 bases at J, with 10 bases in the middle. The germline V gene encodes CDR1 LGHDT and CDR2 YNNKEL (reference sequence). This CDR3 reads CASSSTVTYNEQFF. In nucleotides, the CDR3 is TGTGCCAGCAGCTCGACCGTAACCTACAATGAGCAGTTCTTC.

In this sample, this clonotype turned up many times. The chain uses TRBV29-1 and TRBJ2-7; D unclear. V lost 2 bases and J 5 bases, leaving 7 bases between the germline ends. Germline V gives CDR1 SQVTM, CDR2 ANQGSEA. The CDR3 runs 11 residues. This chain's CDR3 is CSVEWGNEQYF. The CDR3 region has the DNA TGCAGCGTTGAATGGGGTAACGAGCAGTACTTC.